Following are 27 T cell receptor beta chains from one sample sequenced in a study of identical twins. TCRdb re-derived calls from the 5' RACE reads in MiXCR, one entry per CDR3 protein. The sample has 600,000 to 700,000 distinct CDR3 sequences; 20% to 25% are singletons. Another study also made use of these data, one on T cells expressing NK-cell markers.

The material sequenced was PBMCs. These receptors all come from a young woman in good health.

In its sample, this clonotype was seen a few times. The V call is TRBV20-1, the J call TRBJ2-1, with D unresolved. Trimming stripped 7 bases from V and 2 bases from J, with 15 bases between. The germline V gene has CDR1 DFQATT and CDR2 SNEGSKA (reference sequence). The CDR3 is 14 amino acids. CDR3 sequence reads: CSVAPRTTYNEQFF. The CDR3 nucleotides read TGCAGTGTGGCTCCTAGAACCACCTACAATGAGCAGTTCTTC.

The CDR3 DNA reads TGTGCCAGCAGCCGGACAGGGGCACATCAGCCCCAGCATTTT. Residues: CASSRTGAHQPQHF. V is TRBV7-2 and J is TRBJ1-5; 9 bases agree with TRBD1. The germline V gene has CDR1 SGHTA and CDR2 FQGNSA. The CDR3 consists of 14 residues. With V trimmed by 5 bases and J by 5 bases, 4 bases remained unmatched.

The chain has TRBV29-1 and TRBJ1-5, with D maybe TRBD1 (5 bases). The length of the CDR3 is 12 residues. The V and J ends lost 7 bases and 4 bases respectively, with 11 bases between them. From germline, CDR1 is SQVTM and CDR2 ANQGSEA. The DNA of the CDR3 is TGCAGCGAGGACAAGTTTAATCAGCCCCAGCATTTT. Translating gives CSEDKFNQPQHF.

This chain connects TRBV7-9 to TRBJ1-4; D possibly corresponds to TRBD1 (6 bases). The CDR3 contains 14 residues. Deletions cut 2 bases from V and 5 bases from J, with 9 bases between. Per the germline V gene, CDR1 is SEHNR and CDR2 is FQNEAQ (reference sequence). This CDR3 is CASSLRGLNEKLFF. CDR3 coding DNA: TGTGCCAGCAGCTTACGGGGGCTCAATGAAAAACTGTTTTTT.

CDR3 region: CSARENNAGAWEHF. CDR3 DNA: TGCAGTGCTAGGGAAAACAACGCAGGGGCATGGGAGCATTTT. The chain links TRBV20-1 to TRBJ1-5; TRBD1 might be the D (6 bases). This CDR3 contains 14 residues. V gave up 3 bases and J gave up 14 bases, with 23 bases separating them. CDR1 and CDR2 (germline): DFQATT, SNEGSKA (reference sequence).

This clonotype was seen only a few times. The genes are TRBV7-9 and TRBJ2-1; D remains unclear. Germline lookup yields CDR1 SEHNR and CDR2 FQNEAQ (reference sequence). The CDR3 is 12 residues long. Trimming took 1 base from V and 12 from J, leaving 10 bases between them. This CDR3 is CASSLGRDGQFF. CDR3 DNA sequence: TGTGCCAGCAGCTTAGGGCGAGACGGGCAGTTCTTC.

The chain recombines TRBV5-1 with TRBJ2-1, with 8 bases aligning to TRBD2. The CDR3 consists of 16 residues. The V gene end was trimmed by 0 bases and the J gene end by 6 bases; junction bases not matched to a gene: 8. The germline V gene encodes CDR1 SGHRS and CDR2 YFSETQ. This chain's CDR3 is CASSLAVTSGSNEQFF. CDR3 nucleotide sequence: TGCGCCAGCAGCTTGGCCGTAACTAGCGGATCCAATGAGCAGTTCTTC. Filled out from reference TRBV5-1 and TRBJ2-1, the complete variable domain reads KAGVTQTPRYLIKTRGQQVTLSCSPISGHRSVSWYQQTPGQGLQFLFEYFSETQRNKGNFPGRFSGRQFSNSRSEMNVSTLELGDSALYLCASSLAVTSGSNEQFFGPGTRLTVL.

This chain joins TRBV5-1 and TRBJ2-7, with D unclear. V dropped 1 base and J dropped 5 bases, with 16 bases sitting between them. The length of the CDR3 is 15 residues. CDR1 is SGHRS and CDR2 is YFSETQ in the germline V gene. The CDR3 sequence: CASSLRSVRRDEQYF. CDR3 bases: TGCGCCAGCAGCTTGCGCTCGGTACGGCGCGACGAGCAGTACTTC.

This clonotype was counted between two and nine times. This may be a read error, as it is one base from a much larger clone. V is TRBV12-3 or TRBV12-4 and J is TRBJ2-5; no clear D gene. V dropped 6 bases and J dropped 0 bases, with 8 bases sitting between them. This CDR3 spans 13 amino acids. CDR3 bases: TGTGCCAGCAGCCCGCCGGACCAAGAGACCCAGTACTTC. The encoded protein is CASSPPDQETQYF.

This clonotype was seen a handful of times. In DNA, the CDR3 is TGTGCCAGCAGTCCTCCCGCGGAGGACAGGGAAGCCTACGAGCAGTACTTC. Translated: CASSPPAEDREAYEQYF. The rearrangement links TRBV12-3 or TRBV12-4 to TRBJ2-7; 8 nucleotides align to TRBD1. This CDR3 has 17 residues. Trimming took 5 bases from V and 2 from J; bases not matched to a gene: 14.

In DNA form, the CDR3 reads TGTGCCAGTAGTATGGGAGTAACGACTCAGTATTTT. Its translation: CASSMGVTTQYF. The chain is built from TRBV19 and TRBJ2-3; D is perhaps TRBD2 (5 bases). The CDR3 runs 12 residues. Between the trimmed V and J ends, which lost 3 bases and 12 bases, there was a span of 13 bases. From germline, CDR1 is LNHDA and CDR2 SQIVND (reference sequence).

This clonotype was detected a few times. This chain connects TRBV3-1 to TRBJ1-6, with 9 bases matching TRBD1. V shed 7 bases, J shed 6 bases, and the junction held 4 bases outside the gene matches. Germline assignment: CDR1 LGHDT and CDR2 YNNKEL (reference sequence). The CDR3 extends over 14 amino acids. The CDR3 sequence: CASIDRGVNSPLHF. For the CDR3, the DNA is TGTGCCAGCATCGACAGGGGGGTTAATTCACCCCTCCACTTT.

This sequence joins TRBV13 and TRBJ2-1; 7 bases match TRBD2. The CDR3 extends over 17 amino acids. The V gene end was trimmed by 8 bases and the J gene end by 7 bases; junction bases not matched to a gene: 20. Germline values: CDR1 PRHDT, CDR2 FYEKMQ (reference sequence). The CDR3 nucleotides are TGTGCCAGCTTCAACCTATTGGGAGGGGATCGGGGTAATGAGCAGTTCTTC. Amino acids: CASFNLLGGDRGNEQFF.

This clonotype was recorded many times. The chain couples TRBV7-9 to TRBJ1-2, with D uncertain. V was clipped by 1 base and J by 8 bases, with 11 bases between them. Per germline, CDR1 SEHNR and CDR2 FQNEAQ (reference sequence). The CDR3 is made up of 13 amino acids. The DNA of the CDR3 is TGTGCCAGCAGCTTAGAGGGCCTGAGGGGCTACACCTTC. Amino acids: CASSLEGLRGYTF. Variable domain in full (rest from reference TRBV7-9 and TRBJ1-2): DTGVSQNPRHKITKRGQNVTFRCDPISEHNRLYWYRQTLGQGPEFLTYFQNEAQLEKSRLLSDRFSAERPKGSFSTLEIQRTEQGDSAMYLCASSLEGLRGYTFGSGTRLTVV.

The V gene is TRBV10-2, the J gene TRBJ2-5, with D possibly being TRBD2 (7 bases). Deletions cut 10 bases from V and 4 bases from J, with 22 bases between. The CDR3 sequence is 15 residues long. Germline V gene data show CDR1 as WSHSY and CDR2 as SAAADI. The CDR3 protein is CATGSWGRGTETQYF. The CDR3 DNA reads TGCGCCACCGGGTCTTGGGGGCGGGGGACAGAGACCCAGTACTTC.

This clonotype turned up a few times. The rearrangement links TRBV12-3 or TRBV12-4 to TRBJ2-3; D is possibly TRBD2 (5 bases). CDR3 length: 12 residues. The V end lost 6 bases, the J end lost 11 bases, and 15 bases lay between the germline ends. The CDR3 DNA follows: TGTGCCAGCAGCCTGAAGGGCCGGGAGCAGTATTTT. It is translated as CASSLKGREQYF.

The chain employs TRBV29-1 and TRBJ2-1, with 8 bases identical to TRBD2. The J segment lost 5 bases and the V segment lost 6 bases, leaving 15 bases of the junction unmatched. Germline V gives CDR1 SQVTM, CDR2 ANQGSEA. The CDR3 extends over 16 amino acids. The CDR3, as DNA: TGCAGCGTCGTTAATGGGGGCGGGGGGACCCACAATGAGCAGTTCTTC. Encoded protein: CSVVNGGGGTHNEQFF.

This clonotype has a handful of counts. This chain connects TRBV7-2 to TRBJ2-2, with D possibly being TRBD1 or TRBD2 (5 bases each). V was shortened by 7 bases and J by 1 base, with 13 bases between the two germline ends. The CDR3 sequence is 15 residues long. Germline CDR1 SGHTA, CDR2 FQGNSA. CDR3 amino acids: CASNPGTLNTGELFF. Here the CDR3 DNA reads TGTGCCAGCAACCCCGGGACCTTGAACACCGGGGAGCTGTTTTTT.

This clonotype was counted ten times or more. The chain joins TRBV20-1 to TRBJ2-5; D is unresolved. The V gene's germline CDR1 is DFQATT and CDR2 SNEGSKA (reference sequence). The CDR3 sequence is 13 residues long. With 5 bases removed from V and 4 bases from J, the gap between germline ends came to 14 bases. The CDR3 coding sequence is TGCAGTGCTGAAGACCCCCAGATAGAGACCCAGTACTTC. This translates into CSAEDPQIETQYF.

CDR3 protein: CAISPSGRAGELFF. The DNA of the CDR3 is TGTGCCATCTCCCCTAGCGGGAGGGCCGGGGAGCTGTTTTTT. V is TRBV10-3 and J is TRBJ2-2, with TRBD2 matching 12 bases. After removal of 8 bases from V and 6 bases from J, the junction contained 4 bases not matched to a gene. This CDR3 contains 14 residues. Germline CDR1 is ENHRY and CDR2 is SYGVKD.

At least ten counts were recorded for this clonotype. The V and J genes are TRBV7-9 and TRBJ2-7; 10 nucleotides match TRBD2. Germline V gives CDR1 SEHNR, CDR2 FQNEAQ (reference sequence). The CDR3 totals 15 residues. The V gene end was trimmed by 4 bases and the J gene end by 1 base; junction bases not matched to a gene: 4. The chain's CDR3 is CASSSGTSESYEQYF. In DNA, the CDR3 is TGTGCCAGCAGCTCCGGGACTAGCGAATCCTACGAGCAGTACTTC.

The chain couples TRBV10-3 to TRBJ2-3; D is uncertain. V lost 8 bases, J lost 5 bases, and 11 bases lay in between. The CDR3 has 12 amino acids. In germline, CDR1 is ENHRY, CDR2 SYGVKD. CDR3 amino acids: CAIARPEDTQYF. The CDR3 region has the DNA TGTGCCATCGCGCGGCCGGAAGATACGCAGTATTTT.

This clonotype came up a few times. The rearrangement links TRBV10-3 to TRBJ1-2, with 9 bases aligning to TRBD1. The V and J ends lost 6 bases and 6 bases, in that order; junction bases with no gene match: 8. The CDR3 is made up of 14 amino acids. Germline V gives CDR1 ENHRY, CDR2 SYGVKD. The CDR3 here is CAISPTGGVHGYTF. The CDR3 coding sequence is TGTGCCATCAGCCCGACAGGGGGTGTACATGGCTACACCTTC.

This clonotype has only a few counts. The gene calls are TRBV29-1 and TRBJ2-7; D ambiguous. The CDR3 has 13 residues. Between the trimmed V and J ends, which lost 6 bases and 7 bases, there was a span of 19 bases. Germline loops: CDR1 SQVTM, CDR2 ANQGSEA. This CDR3 is CSVSEEKGFEQYF. CDR3 in DNA: TGCAGCGTCTCAGAGGAGAAAGGGTTTGAGCAGTACTTC.

This clonotype was seen more than once but under ten times. The chain couples TRBV7-3 to TRBJ2-1, with D perhaps TRBD1 or TRBD2 (5 bases each). The CDR3 sequence is 13 residues long. Germline values: CDR1 SGHTA, CDR2 FQGTGA. V was cut by 8 bases and J by 7 bases, with 15 bases left in between. The CDR3 nucleotides are TGTGCCAGCGGGCTAGTATGGGGGAATGAGCAGTTCTTC. Amino acid sequence: CASGLVWGNEQFF.

The chain carries TRBV18 and TRBJ2-3; D might be TRBD1 (5 bases). V lost 2 bases and J lost 4, with 10 bases in between. The CDR3 extends over 14 amino acids. Germline-derived CDR1 and CDR2 are KGHSH and LQKENI. DNA of the CDR3: TGTGCCAGCTCACCAGCCCCAGGGCCAGATACGCAGTATTTT. It specifies CASSPAPGPDTQYF.

The genes are TRBV20-1 and TRBJ2-1; TRBD2 might be the D (5 bases). From germline, CDR1 is DFQATT and CDR2 SNEGSKA (reference sequence). The V and J ends lost 3 bases and 5 bases respectively, with 11 bases between them. The CDR3 extends over 13 amino acids. DNA of the CDR3: TGCAGTGCTAGTGGCGGGTCCGACAATGAGCAGTTCTTC. Translating it yields CSASGGSDNEQFF.